This T cell receptor beta chain comes out of a study of CD8 T cells in Susac syndrome. In the study overall: When their blood was taken, patients with Susac syndrome were therapy-naive, taking corticosteroids, or taking intravenous immunoglobulin alone.

When the RNA was reverse transcribed, random hexamers were used with an input of roughly 0.45 to 1 ug. TCRdb reprocessed the immunoSEQ multiplex PCR reads with MiXCR, giving one entry per CDR3 protein. The sample carries about 150,000 distinct CDR3 sequences, almost 96% recorded once. Points on this clonotype: The target antigen is unknown.

V was pared by 1 base and J by 10 bases, with 13 bases between. Germline V gene lookup returns CDR1 MGHDK and CDR2 SYGVNS. The CDR3 extends over 13 amino acids. General observations from the study: Clonal expansion was not seen in any Susac syndrome CD4+ T cell repertoire. The TCR sequencing and HLA analysis in the study involved a relatively small number of individuals, as the study acknowledged.

The chain couples TRBV25-1 to TRBJ1-2; no clear D. Source material: CD4+ T cells from PBMCs. This TCR derives from a human donor with Susac syndrome. This CDR3 reads CASSESGLEAYTF. CDR3 in DNA: TGTGCCAGCAGTGAATCGGGCCTCGAGGCCTACACCTTC.